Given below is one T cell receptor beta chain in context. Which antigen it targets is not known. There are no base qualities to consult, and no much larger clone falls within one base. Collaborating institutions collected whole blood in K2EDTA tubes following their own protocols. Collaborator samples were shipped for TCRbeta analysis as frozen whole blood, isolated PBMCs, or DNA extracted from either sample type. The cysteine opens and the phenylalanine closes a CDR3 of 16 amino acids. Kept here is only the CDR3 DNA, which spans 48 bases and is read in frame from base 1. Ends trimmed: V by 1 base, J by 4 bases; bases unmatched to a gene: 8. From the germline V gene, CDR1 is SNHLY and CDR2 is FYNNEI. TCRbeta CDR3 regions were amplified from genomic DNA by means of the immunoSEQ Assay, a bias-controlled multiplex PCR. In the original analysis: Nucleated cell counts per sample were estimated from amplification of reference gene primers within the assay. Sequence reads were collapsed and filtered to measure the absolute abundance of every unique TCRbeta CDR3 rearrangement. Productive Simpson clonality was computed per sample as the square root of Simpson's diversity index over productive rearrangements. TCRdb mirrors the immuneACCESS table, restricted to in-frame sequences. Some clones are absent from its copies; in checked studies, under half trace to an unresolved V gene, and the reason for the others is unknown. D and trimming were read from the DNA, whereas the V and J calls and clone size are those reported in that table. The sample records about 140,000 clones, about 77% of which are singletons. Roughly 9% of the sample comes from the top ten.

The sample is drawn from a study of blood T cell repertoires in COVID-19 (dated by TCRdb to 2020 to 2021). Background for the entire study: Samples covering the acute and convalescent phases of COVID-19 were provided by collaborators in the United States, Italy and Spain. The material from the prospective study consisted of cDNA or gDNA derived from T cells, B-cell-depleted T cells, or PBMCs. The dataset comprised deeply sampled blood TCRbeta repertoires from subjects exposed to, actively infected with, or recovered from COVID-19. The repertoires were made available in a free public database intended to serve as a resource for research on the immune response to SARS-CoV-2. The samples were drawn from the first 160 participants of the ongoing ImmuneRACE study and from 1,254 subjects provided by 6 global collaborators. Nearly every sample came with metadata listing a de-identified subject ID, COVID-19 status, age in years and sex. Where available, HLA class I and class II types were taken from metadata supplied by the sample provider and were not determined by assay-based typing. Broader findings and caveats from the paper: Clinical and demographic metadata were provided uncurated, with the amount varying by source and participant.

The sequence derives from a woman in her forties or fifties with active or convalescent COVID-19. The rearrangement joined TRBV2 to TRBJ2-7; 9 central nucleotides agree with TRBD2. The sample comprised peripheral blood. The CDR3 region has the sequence CASSEGGGGAVYEQYF. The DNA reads TGTGCCAGCAGTGAAGGTGGCGGGGGGGCCGTTTACGAGCAGTACTTC.